This T cell receptor (beta chain) was captured in a study of cytomegalovirus exposure and HLA in healthy donors. Study observations and caveats: A later look showed TCR association rates differing by HLA locus, highest for DRB1 and lowest for HLA-C.

This PCR relied on a set of 60 Vbeta primers and 13 Jbeta primers. Assay used: immunoSEQ multiplex PCR; TCRdb lists only in-frame clones, some missing. This sample's clone table lists 200,000 to 250,000 clones. To note about this clone: Its antigen is not identified.

Germline CDR1 is SGHRS and CDR2 is YFSETQ. This CDR3 region has 15 residues. Trimming took 4 bases from V and 3 from J; bases not matched to a gene: 1. Samples came from healthy bone marrow donors. The sample was PBMCs. V is TRBV5-1 and J is TRBJ2-3; 14 nucleotides line up with TRBD2. This TCR was recovered from a woman aged 25 to 39 in good health and CMV-seropositive. The CDR3 region has the DNA TGCGCCAGCAGCAGGACTAGCGGGAGGACAGATACGCAGTATTTT. Protein: CASSRTSGRTDTQYF.